This T cell receptor beta chain came from a study of radiotherapy plus CTLA-4 blockade in lung cancer. Notes on the study in general: Clones of tumor-derived TCRs expanded in blood after radiotherapy plus ipilimumab. Dynamics of early blood T cell clones, together with interferon-beta, were reportedly the best predictors of response.

Focal radiation plus CTLA-4 blockade with ipilimumab was administered to patients who had chemo-refractory metastatic non-small-cell lung cancer. Germline trimming cut 4 bases from V and 10 bases from J; bases unmatched to any gene: 7. The germline CDR1 and CDR2 sequences are SGHRS and YFSETQ. This CDR3 is built from 15 residues. Worth noting for this clone: What it binds is not known.

This table comes from immunoSEQ multiplex PCR, and its TCRdb copy is limited to in-frame clones, with some not included. The sample shows over 75,000 clones, approximately 83% of them seen only once. The sample here was peripheral blood, taken from a patient treated with radiotherapy plus ipilimumab. The rearrangement uses TRBV5-1 and TRBJ2-1; 14 bases are shared with TRBD2. This TCR came from a human donor with non-small cell lung cancer who had stable disease on radiotherapy plus ipilimumab. As DNA, the CDR3 is TGCGCCAGCAGCCCGACTAGCGGGAGGGCCCCGGAGCAGTTCTTC. Encoded protein: CASSPTSGRAPEQFF.